Shown below are 22 T cell receptor beta chains from a single sample sequenced in a study of T-cell memory formation after mild COVID-19. Each CDR3 protein gets one entry after TCRdb re-called the 5' RACE reads with MiXCR. This sample has approximately 490,000 distinct CDR3 sequences, with roughly 22% found just once. The sequenced sample consisted of PBMCs or a T cell subset sorted from them (not recorded which). The source is an adult woman who had mild COVID-19 (a few samples of this study predate the infection). Cell type and time point are not known.

The chain is built from TRBV5-1 and TRBJ1-4, with TRBD1 as a possible D gene (6 bases). V was pared by 1 base and J by 8 bases, with 15 bases between. The CDR3 totals 15 residues. Germline V CDR1 and CDR2: SGHRS, YFSETQ. In nucleotides, the CDR3 is TGCGCCAGCAGCTTGTATCAGGGGAACGAAGAAAAACTGTTTTTT. Its translation: CASSLYQGNEEKLFF. The whole variable domain, remainder taken from reference TRBV5-1 and TRBJ1-4, is KAGVTQTPRYLIKTRGQQVTLSCSPISGHRSVSWYQQTPGQGLQFLFEYFSETQRNKGNFPGRFSGRQFSNSRSEMNVSTLELGDSALYLCASSLYQGNEEKLFFGSGTQLSVL.

At least ten counts were recorded for this clonotype. The chain joins TRBV7-9 to TRBJ1-2; D call uncertain. V lost 5 bases and J 8 bases, leaving 9 bases between the germline ends. Germline loops: CDR1 SEHNR, CDR2 FQNEAQ (reference sequence). The CDR3 contains 11 residues. Written as DNA, the CDR3 is TGTGCCAGCAGCAGCTTCAAGGGCTACACCTTC. Translated: CASSSFKGYTF.

This chain's CDR3 is CSARSLDRAWEQYF. The DNA of the CDR3 is TGCAGTGCTAGGAGCCTGGACAGGGCTTGGGAGCAGTACTTC. The rearrangement joins TRBV20-1 to TRBJ2-7; 8 nucleotides line up with TRBD1. Trimming cost V 3 bases and J 7 bases; bases outside gene matches: 11. Germline CDR1 reads DFQATT; CDR2 reads SNEGSKA (reference sequence). There are 14 residues in the CDR3.

This clonotype was counted only a few times. This rearrangement joins TRBV7-9 to TRBJ2-2; maybe TRBD1 (6 bases). The V and J ends lost 6 bases and 5 bases respectively, with 28 bases between them. The CDR3 has 19 residues. The germline V gene encodes CDR1 SEHNR and CDR2 FQNEAQ (reference sequence). DNA for the CDR3: TGTGCCAGCAGGAAAGGGGCAGGGGCCGCCAGCCATTGGACCGGGGAGCTGTTTTTT. This translates into CASRKGAGAASHWTGELFF.

This rearrangement joins TRBV12-3 or TRBV12-4 to TRBJ2-1; the D gene could be TRBD1 or TRBD2 (5 bases each). The CDR3 loop spans 12 amino acids. Trimming shortened V by 6 bases and J by 5 bases, and 8 bases separated the two germline ends. This CDR3 is CASRTADNEQFF. In nucleotides, the CDR3 is TGTGCCAGCAGGACAGCGGACAATGAGCAGTTCTTC.

The V and J genes are TRBV7-6 and TRBJ2-7; TRBD2 might be the D (6 bases). The CDR3 is made up of 14 amino acids. The germline V gene has CDR1 SGHVS and CDR2 FNYEAQ. V was trimmed by 1 base and J by 6 bases, leaving 13 bases between them. DNA for the CDR3: TGTGCCAGCAGCTTAGAGGCGCAGGGAGGCGAGCAGTACTTC. Amino acid sequence: CASSLEAQGGEQYF.

The rearrangement joins TRBV6-5 to TRBJ2-7; D unclear. Germline V gives CDR1 MNHEY, CDR2 SVGAGI. V shed 0 bases and J shed 2 bases, with 14 bases lying between them. CDR3 length: 16 residues. CDR3 sequence: CASSYSRHWGPYEQYF. Written as DNA, the CDR3 is TGTGCCAGCAGTTACTCGCGACACTGGGGTCCCTACGAGCAGTACTTC.

This rearrangement joins TRBV7-8 to TRBJ1-1, with TRBD1 matching over 9 bases. Germline V gives CDR1 SGHVS, CDR2 FQNEAQ. The CDR3 has 14 residues. V shed 4 bases and J 6 bases; nucleotides not matched to a gene: 6. DNA for the CDR3: TGTGCCAGCAGCTCCGACAGGGGGACAGCTGAAGCTTTCTTT. Its protein is CASSSDRGTAEAFF.

This clonotype was found a few times. The chain joins TRBV20-1 to TRBJ2-7; possibly TRBD1 for D (5 bases). The V gene lost 0 bases and the J gene lost 4 bases, with 16 bases spanning the gap. CDR1 and CDR2 (germline): DFQATT, SNEGSKA (reference sequence). CDR3 length equals 15 residues. The CDR3 nucleotides are TGCAGTGCTAGAGATCTTACAAGGGGCATATACGAGCAGTACTTC. Its protein is CSARDLTRGIYEQYF.

This clonotype appeared a few times. The chain links TRBV5-1 to TRBJ1-1; D unresolved. Trimming left V 3 bases short and J 3 bases short, with 12 bases between. CDR3 length: 14 residues. In germline, CDR1 is SGHRS, CDR2 YFSETQ. The chain's CDR3 is CASSSGPGDTEAFF. The DNA for the CDR3 is TGCGCCAGCAGCTCAGGCCCGGGTGACACTGAAGCTTTCTTT.

V usage is TRBV9 and J usage is TRBJ2-5; 7 nucleotides match TRBD1. The germline gives CDR1 SGDLS, CDR2 YYNGEE. The CDR3 has 15 residues. Trimming at V came to 2 bases and at J to 2 bases, leaving 6 bases not matched to a gene. The CDR3 DNA reads TGTGCCAGCAGCGTTAGTGGGACAGCACAAGAGACCCAGTACTTC. Translation: CASSVSGTAQETQYF.

V and J are TRBV11-3 and TRBJ2-6; possible D gene TRBD2, 6 bases. The CDR3 consists of 17 residues. Germline CDR1 is SGHNT and CDR2 is YENEEA. V was shortened by 2 bases and J by 0 bases, with 11 bases between the two germline ends. CDR3 loop: CASSLPGLNSGANVLTF. The CDR3 DNA reads as TGTGCCAGCAGCTTACCCGGACTAAACTCTGGGGCCAACGTCCTGACTTTC. The variable domain in full, completed from reference TRBV11-3 and TRBJ2-6, reads EAGVVQSPRYKIIEKKQPVAFWCNPISGHNTLYWYLQNLGQGPELLIRYENEEAVDDSQLPKDRFSAERLKGVDSTLKIQPAELGDSAVYLCASSLPGLNSGANVLTFGAGSRLTVL.

The chain employs TRBV6-2 or TRBV6-3 and TRBJ2-7, with 11 bases matching TRBD2. Per germline, CDR1 MNHEY and CDR2 SVGEGT. After removal of 8 bases from V and 6 bases from J, the junction contained 0 bases not matched to a gene. The CDR3 runs 11 residues. The CDR3 sequence is CASGLAGEQYF. Here the CDR3 DNA reads TGTGCCAGCGGACTAGCGGGCGAGCAGTACTTC.

This clonotype turned up a few times. This chain uses TRBV7-3 with TRBJ2-1; 8 nucleotides match TRBD2. Germline loops: CDR1 SGHTA, CDR2 FQGTGA. CDR3 length equals 16 residues. Trimming took 0 bases from V and 6 from J; bases not matched to a gene: 7. CDR3 nucleotide sequence: TGTGCCAGCAGCTTAACGATCGGGGGGGCCCTCAATGAGCAGTTCTTC. Amino acid sequence: CASSLTIGGALNEQFF.

This chain links TRBV2 with TRBJ2-1; 9 nucleotides match TRBD1. The V gene end was trimmed by 6 bases and the J gene end by 7 bases; junction bases not matched to a gene: 10. CDR1 and CDR2 (germline): SNHLY, FYNNEI. The CDR3 spans 15 residues. This CDR3 reads CASSQDRGFGNEQFF. CDR3 sequence (DNA): TGTGCCAGCAGCCAGGACAGGGGATTTGGGAATGAGCAGTTCTTC. The whole variable domain, filled in from reference TRBV2 and TRBJ2-1, reads EPEVTQTPSHQVTQMGQEVILRCVPISNHLYFYWYRQILGQKVEFLVSFYNNEISEKSEIFDDQFSVERPDGSNFTLKIRSTKLEDSAMYFCASSQDRGFGNEQFFGPGTRLTVL.

This clonotype appeared a few times. The V call is TRBV7-3, the J call TRBJ2-1; TRBD2 matches at 8 bases. The CDR3 runs 15 residues. Germline CDR1 and CDR2: SGHTA and FQGTGA. After removal of 2 bases from V and 2 bases from J, the junction contained 2 bases not matched to a gene. CDR3 in amino acids: CASSLHGGAYNEQFF. The CDR3 DNA is TGTGCCAGCAGCTTACACGGGGGGGCCTACAATGAGCAGTTCTTC. Full variable domain (missing parts from reference TRBV7-3 and TRBJ2-1): GAGVSQTPSNKVTEKGKYVELRCDPISGHTALYWYRQSLGQGPEFLIYFQGTGAADDSGLPNDRFFAVRPEGSVSTLKIQRTERGDSAVYLCASSLHGGAYNEQFFGPGTRLTVL.

As for this clonotype: At one end, the junction sequence differs from germline, possibly due to a read error. J is TRBJ2-3 and V is TRBV4-1, with 8 bases matching TRBD2. Germline V CDR1 and CDR2: MGHRA, YSYEKL. The CDR3 loop spans 16 amino acids. The CDR3 sequence: CSSSQGSGTSLDTQYF. In DNA, the CDR3 is TGCTCCAGCAGCCAGGGATCCGGGACTAGTTTGGATACGCAGTATTTT.

This clonotype was recorded many times. This chain links TRBV25-1 with TRBJ2-7; 8 positions match TRBD2. The V gene's germline CDR1 is MGHDK and CDR2 SYGVNS. Unmatched junction bases numbered 2, after V lost 7 bases and J lost 3 bases. This CDR3 is built from 12 residues. In DNA, the CDR3 is TGTGCCAGCATGGCGGGAGGCTACGAGCAGTACTTC. Protein sequence: CASMAGGYEQYF.

This clonotype was detected only a few times. The genes are TRBV19 and TRBJ1-4, with unresolved D. The CDR3 covers 15 residues. Trimming took 3 bases from V and 4 from J, leaving 12 bases between them. The germline gives CDR1 LNHDA, CDR2 SQIVND (reference sequence). CDR3 in amino acids: CASSIYGGDNEKLFF. Here the CDR3 DNA reads TGTGCCAGTAGTATCTACGGCGGAGATAATGAAAAACTGTTTTTT.

This clonotype came up a few times. The chain is built from TRBV7-2 and TRBJ2-7; no definite D call. The germline gives CDR1 SGHTA, CDR2 FQGNSA. The CDR3 consists of 14 residues. V lost 0 bases to trimming and J lost 4 bases, with 10 bases between them. This chain's CDR3 is CASSLAAATYEQYF. The CDR3 coding sequence is TGTGCCAGCAGCTTAGCTGCAGCGACTTACGAGCAGTACTTC.

This clonotype was counted between two and nine times. The chain carries TRBV7-9 and TRBJ2-1, with 10 bases aligning to TRBD2. CDR3 length equals 14 residues. Germline lookup yields CDR1 SEHNR and CDR2 FQNEAQ (reference sequence). V was pared by 1 base and J by 10 bases, with 4 bases of the junction left unmatched. The CDR3 coding sequence is TGTGCCAGCAGCTTAGGACTAGCGGGTCTCGAGCAGTTCTTC. As protein: CASSLGLAGLEQFF.

This clonotype has a count of ten or more. This sequence joins TRBV29-1 and TRBJ2-1; 14 nucleotides agree with TRBD2. There are 14 residues in the CDR3. With 6 bases clipped from V and 6 bases from J, the junction kept 4 bases outside the gene matches. CDR1 and CDR2 from the germline V gene are SQVTM and ANQGSEA. DNA for the CDR3: TGCAGCGTCACCGGACTAGCGGGGGGCAATGAGCAGTTCTTC. Translating gives CSVTGLAGGNEQFF.